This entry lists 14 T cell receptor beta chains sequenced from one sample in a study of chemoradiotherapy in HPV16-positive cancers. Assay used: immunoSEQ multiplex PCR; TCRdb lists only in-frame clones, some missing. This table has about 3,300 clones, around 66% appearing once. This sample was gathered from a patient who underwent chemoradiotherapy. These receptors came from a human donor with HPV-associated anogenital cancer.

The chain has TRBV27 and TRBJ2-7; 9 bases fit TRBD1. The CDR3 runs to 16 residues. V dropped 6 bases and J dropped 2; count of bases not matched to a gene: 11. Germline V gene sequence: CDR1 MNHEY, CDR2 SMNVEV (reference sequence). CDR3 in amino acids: CASSTEPGQGPYEQYF. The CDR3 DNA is TGTGCCAGCAGCACGGAACCGGGACAGGGTCCCTACGAGCAGTACTTC.

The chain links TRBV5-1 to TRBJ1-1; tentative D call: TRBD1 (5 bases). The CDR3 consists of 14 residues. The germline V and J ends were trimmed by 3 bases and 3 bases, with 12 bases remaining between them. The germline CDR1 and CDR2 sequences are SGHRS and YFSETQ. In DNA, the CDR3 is TGCGCCAGCAGCTCCCGGGACCGACACACTGAAGCTTTCTTT. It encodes CASSSRDRHTEAFF.

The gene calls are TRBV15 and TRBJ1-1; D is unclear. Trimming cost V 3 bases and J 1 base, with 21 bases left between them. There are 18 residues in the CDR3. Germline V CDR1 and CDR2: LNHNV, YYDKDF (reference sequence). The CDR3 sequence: CATSSPKAKGWWNTEAFF. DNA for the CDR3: TGTGCCACCAGCAGTCCCAAGGCAAAGGGTTGGTGGAACACTGAAGCTTTCTTT.

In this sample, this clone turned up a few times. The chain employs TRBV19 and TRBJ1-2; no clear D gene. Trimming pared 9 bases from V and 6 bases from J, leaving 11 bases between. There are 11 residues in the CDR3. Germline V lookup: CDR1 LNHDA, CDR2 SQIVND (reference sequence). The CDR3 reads CASRRFDGYTF. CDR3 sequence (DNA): TGTGCCAGCAGGAGGTTCGATGGCTACACCTTC.

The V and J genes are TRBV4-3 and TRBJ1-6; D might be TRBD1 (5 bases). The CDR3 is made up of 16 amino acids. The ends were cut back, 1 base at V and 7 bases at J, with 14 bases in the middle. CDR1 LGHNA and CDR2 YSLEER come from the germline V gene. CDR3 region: CASSQVTGRSNSPLHF. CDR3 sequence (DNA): TGCGCCAGCAGCCAAGTAACGGGACGGAGCAATTCACCCCTCCACTTT.

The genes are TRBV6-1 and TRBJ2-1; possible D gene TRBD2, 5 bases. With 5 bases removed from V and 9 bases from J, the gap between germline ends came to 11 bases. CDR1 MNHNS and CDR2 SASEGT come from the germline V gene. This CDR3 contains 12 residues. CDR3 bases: TGTGCCAGCAGTCGGATTGAGGGTGAGCAGTTCTTC. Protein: CASSRIEGEQFF.

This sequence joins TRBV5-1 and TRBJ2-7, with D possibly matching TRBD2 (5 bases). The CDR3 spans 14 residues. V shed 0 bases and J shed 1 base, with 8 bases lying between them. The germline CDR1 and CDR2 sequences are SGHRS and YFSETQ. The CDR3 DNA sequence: TGCGCCAGCAGCTTGGTTCCGGGATCCTACGAGCAGTACGTC. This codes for CASSLVPGSYEQYV.

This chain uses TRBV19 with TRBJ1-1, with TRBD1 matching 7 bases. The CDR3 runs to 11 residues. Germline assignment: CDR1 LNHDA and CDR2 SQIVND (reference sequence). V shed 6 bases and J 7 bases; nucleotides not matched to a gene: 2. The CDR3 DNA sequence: TGTGCCAGTAGGGACAGGTATGAAGCTTTCTTT. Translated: CASRDRYEAFF. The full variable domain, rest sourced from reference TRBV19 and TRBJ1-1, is DGGITQSPKYLFRKEGQNVTLSCEQNLNHDAMYWYRQDPGQGLRLIYYSQIVNDFQKGDIAEGYSVSREKKESFPLTVTSAQKNPTAFYLCASRDRYEAFFGQGTRLTVV.

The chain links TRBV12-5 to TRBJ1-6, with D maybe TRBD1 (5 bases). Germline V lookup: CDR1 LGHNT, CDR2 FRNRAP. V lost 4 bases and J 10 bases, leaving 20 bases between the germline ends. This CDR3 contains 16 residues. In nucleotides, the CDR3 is TGTGCTAGTGGTTCACACCGGGGCAGGGAAGCGTCACCCCTCCACTTT. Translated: CASGSHRGREASPLHF.

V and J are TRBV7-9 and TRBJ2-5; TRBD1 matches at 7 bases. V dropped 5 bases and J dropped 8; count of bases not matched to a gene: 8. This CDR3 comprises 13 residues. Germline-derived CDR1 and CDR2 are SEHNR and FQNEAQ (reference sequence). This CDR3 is CASSDSGGETQYF. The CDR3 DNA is TGTGCCAGCAGCGACTCAGGGGGTGAAACCCAGTACTTC.

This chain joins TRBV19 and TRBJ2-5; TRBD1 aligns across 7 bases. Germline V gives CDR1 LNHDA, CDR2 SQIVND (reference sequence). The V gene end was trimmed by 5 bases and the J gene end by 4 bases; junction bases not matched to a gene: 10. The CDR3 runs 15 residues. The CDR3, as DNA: TGTGCCAGTAGTGTGTCGACAGGGATAAGAGAGACCCAGTACTTC. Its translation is CASSVSTGIRETQYF. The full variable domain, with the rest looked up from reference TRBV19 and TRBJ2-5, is DGGITQSPKYLFRKEGQNVTLSCEQNLNHDAMYWYRQDPGQGLRLIYYSQIVNDFQKGDIAEGYSVSREKKESFPLTVTSAQKNPTAFYLCASSVSTGIRETQYFGPGTRLLVL.

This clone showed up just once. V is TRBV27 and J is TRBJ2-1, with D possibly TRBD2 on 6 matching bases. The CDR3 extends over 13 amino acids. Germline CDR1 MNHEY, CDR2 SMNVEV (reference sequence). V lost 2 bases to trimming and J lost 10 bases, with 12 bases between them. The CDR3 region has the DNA TGTGCCAGCAGTTTAGCGGGAATCTCCGAGCAGTTCTTC. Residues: CASSLAGISEQFF.

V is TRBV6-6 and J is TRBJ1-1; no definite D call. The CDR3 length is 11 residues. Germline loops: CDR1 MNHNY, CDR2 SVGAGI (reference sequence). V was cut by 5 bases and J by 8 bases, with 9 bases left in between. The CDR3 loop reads CASSKSGEAFF. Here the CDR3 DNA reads TGTGCCAGCAGTAAAAGTGGAGAAGCTTTCTTT.

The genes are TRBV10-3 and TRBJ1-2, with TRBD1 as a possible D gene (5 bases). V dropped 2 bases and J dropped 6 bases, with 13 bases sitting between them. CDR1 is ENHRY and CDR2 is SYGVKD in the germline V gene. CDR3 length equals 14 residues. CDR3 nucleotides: TGTGCCATCAGTGAGGGTGAGTCAGGGAATGGCTACACCTTC. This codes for CAISEGESGNGYTF.